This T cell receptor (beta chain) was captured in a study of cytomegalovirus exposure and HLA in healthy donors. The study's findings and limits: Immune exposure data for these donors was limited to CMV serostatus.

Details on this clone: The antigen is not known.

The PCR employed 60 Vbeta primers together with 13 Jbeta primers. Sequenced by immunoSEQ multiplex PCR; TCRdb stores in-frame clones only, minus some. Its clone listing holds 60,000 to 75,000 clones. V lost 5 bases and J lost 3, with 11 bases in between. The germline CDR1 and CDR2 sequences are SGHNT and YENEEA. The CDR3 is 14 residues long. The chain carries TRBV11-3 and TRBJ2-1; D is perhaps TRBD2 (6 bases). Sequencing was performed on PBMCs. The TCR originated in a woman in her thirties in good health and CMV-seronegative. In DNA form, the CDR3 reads TGTGCCAGCAGCCCAGGTAGCGGCTACAATGAGCAGTTCTTC. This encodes CASSPGSGYNEQFF.